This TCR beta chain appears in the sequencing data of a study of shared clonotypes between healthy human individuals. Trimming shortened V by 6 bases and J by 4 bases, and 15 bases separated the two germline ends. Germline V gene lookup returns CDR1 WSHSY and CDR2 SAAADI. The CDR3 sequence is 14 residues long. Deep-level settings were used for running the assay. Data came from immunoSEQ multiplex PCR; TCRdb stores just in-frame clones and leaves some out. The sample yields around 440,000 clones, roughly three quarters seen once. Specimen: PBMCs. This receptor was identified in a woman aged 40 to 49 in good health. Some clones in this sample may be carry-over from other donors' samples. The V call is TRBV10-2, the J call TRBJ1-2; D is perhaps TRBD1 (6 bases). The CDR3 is CASSDPTGPYGYTF. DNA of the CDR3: TGCGCCAGCAGCGATCCGACAGGCCCCTATGGCTACACCTTC.